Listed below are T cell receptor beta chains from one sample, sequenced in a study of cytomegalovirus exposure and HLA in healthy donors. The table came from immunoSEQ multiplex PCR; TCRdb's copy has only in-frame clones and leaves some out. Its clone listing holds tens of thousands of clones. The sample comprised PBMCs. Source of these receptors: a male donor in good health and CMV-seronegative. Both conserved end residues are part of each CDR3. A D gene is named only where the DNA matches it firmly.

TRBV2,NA,CASSTSGNEQFF
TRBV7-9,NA,CASSPVINYGYTF
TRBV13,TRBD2,CASSLALAESSGELFF
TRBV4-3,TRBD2,CASSRASGREQFF
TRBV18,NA,CASSQGWGPQHF
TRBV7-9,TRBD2,CASSLGGLAGARAKNIQHF
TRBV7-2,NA,CASSLGSGTPFAQAFF
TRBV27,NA,CASSPMTGVVNYGYTF
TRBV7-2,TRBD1,CASSLVRGTGSPLHF
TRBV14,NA,CASSPPTRVTNYGYTF
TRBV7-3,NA,CASSPDPRKGYTF
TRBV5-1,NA,CASSLDPGIYNSPLHF
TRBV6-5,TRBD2,CASSGRLAGGVEQFF
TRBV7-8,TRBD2,CASSVVELAGDVRKQYF
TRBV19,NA,CASSLRERLNTEAFF
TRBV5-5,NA,CASSLLMEATYEQYF
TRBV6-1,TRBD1,CASSGRWTGAYGYTF
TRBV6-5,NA,CASTDLQGSYGYTF
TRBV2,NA,CASKEGEVLLIF
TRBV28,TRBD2,CASIPTSGSDNEQFF
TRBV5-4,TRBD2,CASSFSGSANEQYF
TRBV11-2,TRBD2,CASSLGLAGSYNEQFF
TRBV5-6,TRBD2,CASSLGVWLAGRSDTQYF
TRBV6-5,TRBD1,CASSKGGDGYTF
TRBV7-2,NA,CASSPLNEAFF
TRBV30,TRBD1,CAWSARQGSNEKLFF
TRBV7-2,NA,CASLWDGPRGEQFF
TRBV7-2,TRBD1,CASSLVRDRADEQYF
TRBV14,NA,CASSQEYRTNSPLHF